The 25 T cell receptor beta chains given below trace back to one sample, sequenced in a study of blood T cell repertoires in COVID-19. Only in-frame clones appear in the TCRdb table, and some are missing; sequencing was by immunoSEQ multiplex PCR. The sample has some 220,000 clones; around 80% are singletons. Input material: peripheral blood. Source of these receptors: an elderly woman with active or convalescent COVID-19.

The CDR3 DNA is TGCGCCAGCAGCTTGGGACTTAGCACAGATACGCAGTATTTT. It is translated as CASSLGLSTDTQYF. This rearrangement joins TRBV5-1 to TRBJ2-3; D is unresolved. The CDR3 length is 14 residues. V lost 0 bases, J lost 0 bases, and 5 bases lay in between. From germline, CDR1 is SGHRS and CDR2 YFSETQ. Variable domain in full (rest from reference TRBV5-1 and TRBJ2-3): KAGVTQTPRYLIKTRGQQVTLSCSPISGHRSVSWYQQTPGQGLQFLFEYFSETQRNKGNFPGRFSGRQFSNSRSEMNVSTLELGDSALYLCASSLGLSTDTQYFGPGTRLTVL.

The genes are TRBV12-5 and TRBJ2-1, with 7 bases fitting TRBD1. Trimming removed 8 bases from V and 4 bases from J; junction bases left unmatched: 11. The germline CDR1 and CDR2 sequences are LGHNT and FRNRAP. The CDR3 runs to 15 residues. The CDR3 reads CASSHGTENYNEQFF. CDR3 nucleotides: TGTGCTAGTAGCCACGGGACAGAAAATTACAATGAGCAGTTCTTC.

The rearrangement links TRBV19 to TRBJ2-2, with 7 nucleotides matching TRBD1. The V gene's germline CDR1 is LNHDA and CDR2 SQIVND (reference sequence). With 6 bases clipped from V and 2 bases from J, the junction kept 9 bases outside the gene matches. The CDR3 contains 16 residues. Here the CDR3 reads CASRELGQVNTGELFF. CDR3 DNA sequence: TGTGCCAGTAGAGAACTCGGACAGGTTAACACCGGGGAGCTGTTTTTT.

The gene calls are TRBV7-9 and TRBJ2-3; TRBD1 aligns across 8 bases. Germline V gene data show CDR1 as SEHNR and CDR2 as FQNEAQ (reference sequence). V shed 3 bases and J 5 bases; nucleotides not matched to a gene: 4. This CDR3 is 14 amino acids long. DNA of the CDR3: TGTGCCAGCAGCTTGGACAGGGTACTAGATACGCAGTATTTT. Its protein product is CASSLDRVLDTQYF.

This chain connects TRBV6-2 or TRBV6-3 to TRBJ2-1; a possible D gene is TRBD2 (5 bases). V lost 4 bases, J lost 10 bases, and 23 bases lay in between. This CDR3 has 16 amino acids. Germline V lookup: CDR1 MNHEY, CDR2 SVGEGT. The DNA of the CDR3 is TGTGCCAGCAGTTCCCAGCGGAGCGGCCCCCCACGGGAGCAGTTCTTC. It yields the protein CASSSQRSGPPREQFF.

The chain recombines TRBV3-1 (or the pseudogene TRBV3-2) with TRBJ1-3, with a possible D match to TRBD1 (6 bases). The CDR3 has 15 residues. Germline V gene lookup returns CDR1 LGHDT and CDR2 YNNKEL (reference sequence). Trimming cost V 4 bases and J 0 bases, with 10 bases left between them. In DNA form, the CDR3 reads TGTGCCAGCAGCCGCCAGGGGATCTCTGGAAACACCATATATTTT. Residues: CASSRQGISGNTIYF.

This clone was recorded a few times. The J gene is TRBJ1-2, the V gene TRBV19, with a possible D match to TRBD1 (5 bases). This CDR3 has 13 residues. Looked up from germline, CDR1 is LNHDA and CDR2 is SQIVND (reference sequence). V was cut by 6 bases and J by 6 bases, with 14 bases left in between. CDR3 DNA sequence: TGTGCCAGTAGCCTAATCCGGGGGGATGGCTACACCTTC. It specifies CASSLIRGDGYTF.

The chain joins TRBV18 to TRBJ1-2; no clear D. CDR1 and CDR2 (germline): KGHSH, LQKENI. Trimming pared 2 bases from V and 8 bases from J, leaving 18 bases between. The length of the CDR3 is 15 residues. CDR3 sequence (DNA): TGTGCCAGCTCACCAAGTCAGCTCTATCTAGGAGGCTACACCTTC. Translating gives CASSPSQLYLGGYTF.

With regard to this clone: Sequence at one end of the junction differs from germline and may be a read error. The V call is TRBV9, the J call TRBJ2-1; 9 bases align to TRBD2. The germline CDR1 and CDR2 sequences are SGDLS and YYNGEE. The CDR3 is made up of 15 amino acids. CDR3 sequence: CASSVAGAERSEQFF. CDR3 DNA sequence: TGTGCCAGCAGTGTAGCGGGAGCGGAACGGAGTGAGCAGTTCTTC.

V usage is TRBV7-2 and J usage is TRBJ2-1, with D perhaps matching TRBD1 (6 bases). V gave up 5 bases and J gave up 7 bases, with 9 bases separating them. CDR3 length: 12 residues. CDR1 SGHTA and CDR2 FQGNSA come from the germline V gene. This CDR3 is CASSIDRNEQFF. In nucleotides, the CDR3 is TGTGCCAGCAGCATTGACAGGAATGAGCAGTTCTTC.

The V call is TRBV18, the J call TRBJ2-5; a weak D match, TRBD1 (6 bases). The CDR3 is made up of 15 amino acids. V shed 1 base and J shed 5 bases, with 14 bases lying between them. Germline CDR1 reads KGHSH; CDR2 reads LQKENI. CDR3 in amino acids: CASSPRPGEWETQYF. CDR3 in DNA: TGTGCCAGCTCACCACGGCCAGGGGAATGGGAGACCCAGTACTTC.

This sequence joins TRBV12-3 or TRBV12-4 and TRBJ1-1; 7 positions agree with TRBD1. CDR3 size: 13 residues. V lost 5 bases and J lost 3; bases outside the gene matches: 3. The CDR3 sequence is CASSPQGDTEAFF. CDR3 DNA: TGTGCCAGCAGTCCTCAGGGGGACACTGAAGCTTTCTTT.

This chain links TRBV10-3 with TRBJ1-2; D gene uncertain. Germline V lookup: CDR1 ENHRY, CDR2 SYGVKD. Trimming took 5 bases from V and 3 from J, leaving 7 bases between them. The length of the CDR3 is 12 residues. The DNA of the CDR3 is TGTGCCATCAGTCCGGGAGACTATGGCTACACCTTC. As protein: CAISPGDYGYTF.

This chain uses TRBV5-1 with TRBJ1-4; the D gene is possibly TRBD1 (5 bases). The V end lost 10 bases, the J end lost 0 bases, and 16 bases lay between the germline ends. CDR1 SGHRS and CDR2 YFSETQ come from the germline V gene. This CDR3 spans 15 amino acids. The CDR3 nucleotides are TGCGCCCGCGGGGGGGGGAGTGCAACTAATGAAAAACTGTTTTTT. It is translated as CARGGGSATNEKLFF.

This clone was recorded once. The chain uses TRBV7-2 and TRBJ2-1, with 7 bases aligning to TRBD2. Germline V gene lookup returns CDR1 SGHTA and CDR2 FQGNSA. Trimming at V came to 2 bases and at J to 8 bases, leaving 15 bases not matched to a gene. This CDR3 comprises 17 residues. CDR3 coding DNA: TGTGCCAGCAGCTTACCCCGTTGGACTAGGTCCGAAGATGAGCAGTTCTTC. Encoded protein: CASSLPRWTRSEDEQFF.

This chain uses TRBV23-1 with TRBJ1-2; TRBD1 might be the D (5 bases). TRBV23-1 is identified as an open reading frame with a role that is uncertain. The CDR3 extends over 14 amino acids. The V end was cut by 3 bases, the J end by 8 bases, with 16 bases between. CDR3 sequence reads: CASSHVGVVVGYTF. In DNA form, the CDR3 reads TGCGCCAGCAGTCACGTAGGGGTAGTTGTAGGCTACACCTTC.

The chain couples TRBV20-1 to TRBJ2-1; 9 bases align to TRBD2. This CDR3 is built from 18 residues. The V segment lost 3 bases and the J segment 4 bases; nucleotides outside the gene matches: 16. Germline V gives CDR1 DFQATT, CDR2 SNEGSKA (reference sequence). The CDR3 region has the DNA TGCAGTGCTAGTACCATAGCGGGAGACTATATTGTGTACAATGAGCAGTTCTTC. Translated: CSASTIAGDYIVYNEQFF.

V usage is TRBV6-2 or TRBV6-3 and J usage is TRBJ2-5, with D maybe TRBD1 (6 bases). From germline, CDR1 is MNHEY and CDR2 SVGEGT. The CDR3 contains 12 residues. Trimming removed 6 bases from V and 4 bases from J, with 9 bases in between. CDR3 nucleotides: TGTGCCAGCAGCGAACAGGGAGAGACCCAGTACTTC. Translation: CASSEQGETQYF.

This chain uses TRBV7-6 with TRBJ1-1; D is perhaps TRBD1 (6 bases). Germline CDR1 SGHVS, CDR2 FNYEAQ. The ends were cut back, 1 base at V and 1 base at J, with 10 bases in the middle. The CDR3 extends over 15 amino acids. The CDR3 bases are TGTGCCAGCAGCTTAGAGGTCAGGGGGAACACTGAAGCTTTCTTT. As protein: CASSLEVRGNTEAFF.

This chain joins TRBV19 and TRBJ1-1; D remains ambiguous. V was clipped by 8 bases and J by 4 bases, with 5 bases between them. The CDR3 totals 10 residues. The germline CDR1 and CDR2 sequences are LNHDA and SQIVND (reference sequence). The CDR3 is CASGSTEAFF. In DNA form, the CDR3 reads TGTGCCAGTGGGAGCACTGAAGCTTTCTTT.

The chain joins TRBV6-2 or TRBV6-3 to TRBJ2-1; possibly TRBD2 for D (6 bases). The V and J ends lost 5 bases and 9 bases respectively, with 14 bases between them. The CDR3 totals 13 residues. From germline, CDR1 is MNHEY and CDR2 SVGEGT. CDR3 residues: CASSVQMEGEQFF. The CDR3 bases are TGTGCCAGCAGTGTTCAGATGGAGGGTGAGCAGTTCTTC.

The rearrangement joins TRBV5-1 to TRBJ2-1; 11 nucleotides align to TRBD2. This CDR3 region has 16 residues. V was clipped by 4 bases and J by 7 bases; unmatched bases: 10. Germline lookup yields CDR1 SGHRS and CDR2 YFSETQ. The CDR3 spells CASSPPTSGRSNEQFF. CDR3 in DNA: TGCGCCAGCAGCCCCCCAACTAGCGGGAGATCGAATGAGCAGTTCTTC.

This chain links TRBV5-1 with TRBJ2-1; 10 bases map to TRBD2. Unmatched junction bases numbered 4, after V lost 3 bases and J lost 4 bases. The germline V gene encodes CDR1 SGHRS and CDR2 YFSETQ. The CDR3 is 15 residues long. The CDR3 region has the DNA TGCGCCAGCAGCTCCGGACTAGCGGAGTACAATGAGCAGTTCTTC. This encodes CASSSGLAEYNEQFF.

The CDR3 sequence is CASSLASGNSYEQYF. Here the CDR3 DNA reads TGTGCCAGCAGCTTGGCCTCGGGAAATTCCTACGAGCAGTACTTC. The chain links TRBV5-4 to TRBJ2-7; D might be TRBD2 (5 bases). Germline V lookup: CDR1 SGHNT, CDR2 YYREEE (reference sequence). The CDR3 totals 15 residues. The germline V and J ends were trimmed by 0 bases and 1 base, with 11 bases remaining between them.

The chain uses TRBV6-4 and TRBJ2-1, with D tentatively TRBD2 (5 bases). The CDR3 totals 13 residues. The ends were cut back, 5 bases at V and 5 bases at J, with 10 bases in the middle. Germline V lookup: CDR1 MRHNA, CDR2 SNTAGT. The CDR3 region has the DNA TGTGCCAGCAGTCCAACTAGAGACAATGAGCAGTTCTTC. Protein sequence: CASSPTRDNEQFF.